Following are 32 T cell receptor beta chains from one sample sequenced in a study of T cells in Graves' hyperthyroidism and ophthalmopathy. RNA transcripts were the template for amplifying TCR beta CDR3 regions. The TCR CDR3 was amplified in a first-round RT-PCR using the HTBI primer set. TCRdb re-called the multiplex PCR reads through MiXCR, storing one row per CDR3 protein. The profile shows 500,000 to 650,000 distinct CDR3 sequences, around 15% of them singletons. The sample consisted of blood. These receptors were obtained from a woman aged 50 to 60 with Graves' ophthalmopathy.

This clonotype was counted ten times or more. CDR3 residues: CSASSLVAEAFF. In DNA form, the CDR3 reads TGCAGTGCTAGCTCCCTCGTGGCTGAAGCTTTCTTT. This chain uses TRBV20-1 with TRBJ1-1; no reliable D call. V dropped 3 bases and J dropped 6 bases, with 11 bases sitting between them. This CDR3 comprises 12 residues. Germline assignment: CDR1 DFQATT and CDR2 SNEGSKA (reference sequence).

This clonotype was detected a few times. The J gene is TRBJ2-3, the V gene TRBV27, with D uncertain. The CDR3 totals 13 residues. V was cut by 5 bases and J by 4 bases, with 10 bases left in between. CDR1 is MNHEY, CDR2 SMNVEV, per germline (reference sequence). The CDR3 nucleotides are TGTGCCAGCAGTAGGAGTAATCCAGATACGCAGTATTTT. This encodes CASSRSNPDTQYF.

The sample holds many counts of this clonotype. This chain connects TRBV20-1 to TRBJ2-7; tentative D call: TRBD2 (5 bases). Germline V lookup: CDR1 DFQATT, CDR2 SNEGSKA (reference sequence). CDR3 length: 14 residues. The V end lost 1 base, the J end lost 3 bases, and 13 bases lay between the germline ends. The CDR3 loop reads CSARGGASSYEQYF. The CDR3, as DNA: TGCAGTGCTAGAGGGGGAGCTAGCAGCTACGAGCAGTACTTC.

This clonotype was counted only a few times. The chain joins TRBV9 to TRBJ1-3; no clear D. Germline V lookup: CDR1 SGDLS, CDR2 YYNGEE. V shed 3 bases and J shed 3 bases, with 13 bases lying between them. The CDR3 covers 15 residues. CDR3: CASSAHSLGGNTIYF. Written as DNA, the CDR3 is TGTGCCAGCAGCGCCCACAGTCTCGGTGGAAACACCATATATTTT. Full variable domain (rest looked up from reference TRBV9 and TRBJ1-3): DSGVTQTPKHLITATGQRVTLRCSPRSGDLSVYWYQQSLDQGLQFLIQYYNGEERAKGNILERFSAQQFPDLHSELNLSSLELGDSALYFCASSAHSLGGNTIYFGEGSWLTVV.

This clonotype was counted at least ten times. V gene TRBV20-1 combines with J gene TRBJ1-1; 8 bases are a match to TRBD1. The CDR3 is made up of 13 amino acids. Germline V gene sequence: CDR1 DFQATT, CDR2 SNEGSKA (reference sequence). V lost 2 bases and J lost 7; bases outside the gene matches: 6. CDR3 protein: CSARPTGAREAFF. The CDR3 DNA follows: TGCAGTGCTAGACCGACAGGGGCTCGTGAAGCTTTCTTT.

This clonotype was counted a few times. V gene TRBV7-9 combines with J gene TRBJ1-6; D remains unclear. The CDR3 spans 14 residues. The V gene lost 2 bases and the J gene lost 10 bases, with 12 bases spanning the gap. The V gene's germline CDR1 is SEHNR and CDR2 FQNEAQ (reference sequence). CDR3 coding DNA: TGTGCCAGCAGCTTATCGCTTGAGGGATCACCCCTCCACTTT. Amino acids: CASSLSLEGSPLHF.

This clonotype was seen a handful of times. The V call is TRBV4-1, the J call TRBJ2-3; TRBD2 agrees at 7 bases. V shed 4 bases, J shed 6 bases, and the junction held 13 bases outside the gene matches. Germline V CDR1 and CDR2: MGHRA, YSYEKL. The CDR3 totals 16 residues. CDR3 bases: TGCGCCAGCAGCCGACCCGGGCGGGAGAGGTCGGATACGCAGTATTTT. Residues: CASSRPGRERSDTQYF.

This clonotype was counted between two and nine times. In DNA form, the CDR3 reads TGTGCCAGCAGCTTAGCGCTAGGGGATGGCTACACCTTC. This codes for CASSLALGDGYTF. J is TRBJ1-2 and V is TRBV7-9; tentative D call: TRBD1 (5 bases). The CDR3 contains 13 residues. V lost 0 bases and J 6 bases, leaving 8 bases between the germline ends. Germline V gives CDR1 SEHNR, CDR2 FQNEAQ (reference sequence). The full variable domain, rest sourced from reference TRBV7-9 and TRBJ1-2, is DTGVSQNPRHKITKRGQNVTFRCDPISEHNRLYWYRQTLGQGPEFLTYFQNEAQLEKSRLLSDRFSAERPKGSFSTLEIQRTEQGDSAMYLCASSLALGDGYTFGSGTRLTVV.

This clonotype was found many times. The chain has TRBV6-2 or TRBV6-3 and TRBJ2-2; unclear D gene. V was trimmed by 6 bases and J by 2 bases, leaving 4 bases between them. The CDR3 consists of 12 residues. In germline, CDR1 is MNHEY, CDR2 SVGEGT. The CDR3: CASRHNTGELFF. As DNA, the CDR3 is TGTGCCAGCAGGCACAACACCGGGGAGCTGTTTTTT.

This clonotype was counted ten times or more. This CDR3 reads CASSFLSGRNSPLHF. DNA for the CDR3: TGTGCCAGCAGTTTTTTGTCCGGTCGGAATTCACCCCTCCACTTT. This sequence joins TRBV27 and TRBJ1-6; D gene ambiguous. Germline lookup yields CDR1 MNHEY and CDR2 SMNVEV (reference sequence). CDR3 length: 15 amino acids. The germline V and J ends were trimmed by 3 bases and 7 bases, with 13 bases remaining between them.

This rearrangement joins TRBV5-1 to TRBJ1-1, with D tentatively TRBD1 (6 bases). This CDR3 spans 16 amino acids. V was trimmed by 0 bases and J by 2 bases, leaving 14 bases between them. Germline V gene sequence: CDR1 SGHRS, CDR2 YFSETQ. In DNA form, the CDR3 reads TGCGCCAGCAGCTTGGTCGGGGGCGGCGAAAACACTGAAGCTTTCTTT. This translates into CASSLVGGGENTEAFF.

The J gene is TRBJ2-1, the V gene TRBV6-1; maybe TRBD2 (6 bases). This CDR3 has 13 residues. CDR1 and CDR2 from the germline V gene are MNHNS and SASEGT. The V end was cut by 6 bases, the J end by 9 bases, with 15 bases between. CDR3 nucleotide sequence: TGTGCCAGCAGCGCCGGGAGTCTTGGTGAGCAGTTCTTC. It encodes CASSAGSLGEQFF.

As regards this clonotype: A much more abundant neighbour one base away suggests this may be a read error. V gene TRBV5-1 combines with J gene TRBJ2-7, with D possibly being TRBD1 (6 bases). V lost 4 bases and J lost 6, with 17 bases in between. The CDR3 contains 14 residues. Germline assignment: CDR1 SGHRS and CDR2 YFSETQ. CDR3 DNA sequence: TGCGCCAGCAGCCCAATGGGTAGCAGGGGCGAGCAGTACTTC. As protein: CASSPMGSRGEQYF.

A few counts support this clonotype. V is TRBV6-5 and J is TRBJ1-5; D gene uncertain. V lost 2 bases and J lost 0, with 11 bases in between. The CDR3 covers 16 residues. Germline-derived CDR1 and CDR2 are MNHEY and SVGAGI. CDR3 bases: TGTGCCAGCAGTTACCGACAAAACCTTAGCAATCAGCCCCAGCATTTT. Protein sequence: CASSYRQNLSNQPQHF.

V is TRBV28 and J is TRBJ2-7; perhaps TRBD1 as D (6 bases). CDR3 length: 16 amino acids. Germline-derived CDR1 and CDR2 are MDHEN and SYDVKM. Trimming took 2 bases from V and 0 from J, leaving 14 bases between them. The CDR3 region has the DNA TGTGCCAGCAGTTTACTAGGGACACTATACTCCTACGAGCAGTACTTC. Protein product: CASSLLGTLYSYEQYF.

The table lists this clonotype with many counts. The chain uses TRBV5-1 and TRBJ2-1; D is unclear. The V gene's germline CDR1 is SGHRS and CDR2 YFSETQ. This CDR3 is 14 amino acids long. The V gene lost 0 bases and the J gene lost 9 bases, with 13 bases spanning the gap. CDR3 in amino acids: CASSLGFGSLEQFF. The DNA for the CDR3 is TGCGCCAGCAGCTTGGGATTCGGGTCGCTTGAGCAGTTCTTC.

This clonotype was observed many times. The V gene is TRBV2, the J gene TRBJ2-7, with TRBD1 as a possible D gene (5 bases). Trimming took 6 bases from V and 5 from J, leaving 20 bases between them. In germline, CDR1 is SNHLY, CDR2 FYNNEI. This CDR3 comprises 15 residues. The CDR3 spells CASSVLGRLVNEQYF. CDR3 nucleotides: TGTGCCAGCAGCGTCCTGGGGCGCCTTGTGAACGAGCAGTACTTC.

The rearrangement links TRBV4-2 to TRBJ2-1, with 8 bases that match TRBD2. Germline V gene data show CDR1 as LGHNA and CDR2 as YNFKEQ. V was pared by 0 bases and J by 7 bases, with 8 bases of the junction left unmatched. The length of the CDR3 is 16 residues. This chain's CDR3 is CASSQDLPGLENEQFF. CDR3 nucleotides: TGTGCCAGCAGCCAAGACTTGCCGGGACTAGAAAATGAGCAGTTCTTC.

This clonotype appeared a few times. This sequence joins TRBV30 and TRBJ2-5; 8 bases map to TRBD2. The CDR3 spans 14 residues. Germline V gives CDR1 GTSNPN, CDR2 SVGIG (reference sequence). Trimming cost V 4 bases and J 1 base; bases outside gene matches: 5. The CDR3 loop reads CAWTPGLAQETQYF. CDR3 sequence (DNA): TGTGCCTGGACGCCAGGACTAGCCCAAGAGACCCAGTACTTC. The full variable domain, rest sourced from reference TRBV30 and TRBJ2-5, is SQTIHQWPATLVQPVGSPLSLECTVEGTSNPNLYWYRQAAGRGLQLLFYSVGIGQISSEVPQNLSASRPQDRQFILSSKKLLLSDSGFYLCAWTPGLAQETQYFGPGTRLLVL.

This clonotype was seen repeatedly, ten times or more. This chain joins TRBV2 and TRBJ1-4; D is uncertain. This CDR3 contains 12 residues. V shed 6 bases and J shed 5 bases, with 7 bases lying between them. Germline V gene sequence: CDR1 SNHLY, CDR2 FYNNEI. This chain's CDR3 is CASRGPNEKLFF. CDR3 coding DNA: TGTGCCAGCAGGGGCCCCAATGAAAAACTGTTTTTT.

There are many counts of this clonotype. J is TRBJ1-2 and V is TRBV7-9, with D unclear. The CDR3 contains 14 residues. CDR1 SEHNR and CDR2 FQNEAQ come from the germline V gene (reference sequence). The V gene lost 0 bases and the J gene lost 4 bases, with 9 bases spanning the gap. The CDR3 nucleotides read TGTGCCAGCAGCTTAGCGGCCGGAGCCTATGGCTACACCTTC. This translates into CASSLAAGAYGYTF.

V and J are TRBV4-1 and TRBJ1-1; D gene uncertain. V shed 3 bases and J shed 13 bases, with 12 bases lying between them. The CDR3 length is 11 residues. Germline CDR1 MGHRA, CDR2 YSYEKL. The CDR3 DNA reads TGCGCCAGCAGCCAGGAAGGACCTGTTTTCTTT. It codes for CASSQEGPVFF.

This clonotype was seen more than once but under ten times. The rearrangement uses TRBV27 and TRBJ2-3; D call uncertain. The germline CDR1 and CDR2 sequences are MNHEY and SMNVEV (reference sequence). V was pared by 3 bases and J by 1 base, with 11 bases between. This CDR3 has 15 residues. The CDR3 region is CASSFRGDGTDTQYF. CDR3 bases: TGTGCCAGCAGTTTCCGCGGAGACGGCACAGATACGCAGTATTTT.

The chain combines TRBV5-6 with TRBJ2-3; a possible D gene is TRBD1 (5 bases). The CDR3 has 14 residues. V was clipped by 4 bases and J by 1 base, with 10 bases between them. CDR1 SGHDT and CDR2 YYEEEE come from the germline V gene. The DNA for the CDR3 is TGTGCCAGCAGCCCAACGACAGGCACAGATACGCAGTATTTT. It encodes CASSPTTGTDTQYF. Together with reference TRBV5-6 and TRBJ2-3, the CDR3 gives the full variable domain: DAGVTQSPTHLIKTRGQQVTLRCSPKSGHDTVSWYQQALGQGPQFIFQYYEEEERQRGNFPDRFSGHQFPNYSSELNVNALLLGDSALYLCASSPTTGTDTQYFGPGTRLTVL.

Ten or more counts support this clonotype. The J gene is TRBJ1-1, the V gene TRBV7-2; D ambiguous. V dropped 6 bases and J dropped 3 bases, with 14 bases sitting between them. Per germline, CDR1 SGHTA and CDR2 FQGNSA. The CDR3 loop spans 14 amino acids. The CDR3 reads CASRPRGFHTEAFF. The CDR3 DNA follows: TGTGCCAGCAGACCCCGTGGGTTTCACACTGAAGCTTTCTTT.

At least ten counts were recorded for this clonotype. V usage is TRBV11-1 and J usage is TRBJ2-7, with 10 bases fitting TRBD1. The CDR3 sequence is 15 residues long. J lost 3 bases, V lost 2 bases, and 4 bases had no gene match. Germline CDR1 SGHAT, CDR2 FQDESV (reference sequence). The CDR3 loop is CASSLSWDRGYEQYF. In DNA form, the CDR3 reads TGTGCCAGCAGCTTATCTTGGGACAGGGGCTACGAGCAGTACTTC.

This chain joins TRBV4-1 and TRBJ1-2; no reliable D call. This CDR3 spans 17 amino acids. Germline assignment: CDR1 MGHRA and CDR2 YSYEKL. Trimming cost V 0 bases and J 4 bases, with 18 bases left between them. DNA of the CDR3: TGCGCCAGCAGCCAAGAGTCCGGCCGGGATCTATTCTATGGCTACACCTTC. Translated: CASSQESGRDLFYGYTF.

Many counts were recorded for this clonotype. This chain joins TRBV12-3 or TRBV12-4 and TRBJ2-2; 7 nucleotides align to TRBD2. The CDR3 sequence is 15 residues long. V shed 3 bases, J shed 1 base, and the junction held 2 bases outside the gene matches. The CDR3 DNA reads as TGTGCCAGCAGTTTGGCTAGCGGGAACACCGGGGAGCTGTTTTTT. Its translation is CASSLASGNTGELFF.

This clonotype was picked up many times. This chain connects TRBV6-1 to TRBJ2-2; D remains unclear. The CDR3 runs to 13 residues. Per the germline V gene, CDR1 is MNHNS and CDR2 is SASEGT. V lost 7 bases and J 5 bases, leaving 11 bases between the germline ends. This CDR3 reads CASKSVGTGELFF. Here the CDR3 DNA reads TGTGCCAGCAAGAGTGTAGGAACCGGGGAGCTGTTTTTT.

In the case of this clonotype: This sequence may be a read error, since a much larger clone differs from it by one base. J is TRBJ2-7 and V is TRBV28, with D perhaps matching TRBD2 (5 bases). CDR1 and CDR2 (germline): MDHEN, SYDVKM. CDR3 length: 14 residues. CDR3 DNA: TGTGCCGGCAGTTGGCCGGGAAGCTCCTACGAGCAGTACTTC. Translated: CAGSWPGSSYEQYF.

The V gene is TRBV6-1, the J gene TRBJ2-1; D may be TRBD2 (6 bases). CDR3 length equals 15 residues. Germline lookup yields CDR1 MNHNS and CDR2 SASEGT. V lost 3 bases to trimming and J lost 8 bases, with 17 bases between them. The CDR3 nucleotides are TGTGCCAGCAGTGATTGGCATCGGGGGATATATGAGCAGTTCTTC. Translated, it gives CASSDWHRGIYEQFF.

The J gene is TRBJ1-3, the V gene TRBV7-8; 9 positions match TRBD1. J lost 5 bases, V lost 4 bases, and 6 bases had no gene match. The CDR3 extends over 15 amino acids. Germline loops: CDR1 SGHVS, CDR2 FQNEAQ. The CDR3 spells CASSSGQGLRNTIYF. DNA for the CDR3: TGTGCCAGCAGCTCGGGACAGGGACTAAGAAACACCATATATTTT.